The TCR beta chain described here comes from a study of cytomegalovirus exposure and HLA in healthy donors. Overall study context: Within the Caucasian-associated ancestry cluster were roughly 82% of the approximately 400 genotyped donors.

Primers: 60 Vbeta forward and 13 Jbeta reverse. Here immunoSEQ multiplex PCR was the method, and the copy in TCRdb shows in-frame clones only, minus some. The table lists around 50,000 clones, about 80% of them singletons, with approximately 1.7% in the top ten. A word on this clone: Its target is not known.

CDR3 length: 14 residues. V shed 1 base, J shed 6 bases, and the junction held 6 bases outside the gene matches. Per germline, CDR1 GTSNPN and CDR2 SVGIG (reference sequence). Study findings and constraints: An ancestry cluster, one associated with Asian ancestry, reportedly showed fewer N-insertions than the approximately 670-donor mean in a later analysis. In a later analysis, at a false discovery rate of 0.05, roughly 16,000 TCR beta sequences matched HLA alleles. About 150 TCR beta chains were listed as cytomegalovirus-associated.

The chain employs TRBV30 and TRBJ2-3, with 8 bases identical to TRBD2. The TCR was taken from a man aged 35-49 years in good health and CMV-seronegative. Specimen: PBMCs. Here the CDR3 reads CAWSGAGAGDTQYF. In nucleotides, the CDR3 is TGTGCCTGGAGTGGAGCGGGGGCGGGGGATACGCAGTATTTT. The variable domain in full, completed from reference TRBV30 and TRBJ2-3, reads SQTIHQWPATLVQPVGSPLSLECTVEGTSNPNLYWYRQAAGRGLQLLFYSVGIGQISSEVPQNLSASRPQDRQFILSSKKLLLSDSGFYLCAWSGAGAGDTQYFGPGTRLTVL.